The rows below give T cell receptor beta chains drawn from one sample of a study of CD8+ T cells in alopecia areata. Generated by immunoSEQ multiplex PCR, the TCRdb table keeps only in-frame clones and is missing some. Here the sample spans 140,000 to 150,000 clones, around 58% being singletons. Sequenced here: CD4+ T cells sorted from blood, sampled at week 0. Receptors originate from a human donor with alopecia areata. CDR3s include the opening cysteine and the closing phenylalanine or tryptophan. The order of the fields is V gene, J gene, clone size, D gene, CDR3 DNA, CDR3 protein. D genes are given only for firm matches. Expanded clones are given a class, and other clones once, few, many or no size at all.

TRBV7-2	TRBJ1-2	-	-	TGTGCCAGCAGCCCTTCGGTGGTTAACTATGGCTACACCTTC	CASSPSVVNYGYTF
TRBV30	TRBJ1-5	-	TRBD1	TGTGCCTGGAGTGGGACAGGGTACGGCCAGCCCCAGCATTTT	CAWSGTGYGQPQHF
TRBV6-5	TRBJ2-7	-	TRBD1	TGTGCCAGCAGTAAAACACAGACAGGGGACTACGAGCAGTACTTC	CASSKTQTGDYEQYF
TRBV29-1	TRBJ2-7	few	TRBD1	TGCAGCGCCCGGACAGGGGCCTACGAGCAGTACTTC	CSARTGAYEQYF
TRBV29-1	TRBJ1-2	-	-	TGCAGCGCCAAAGGGATCTATGGCTACACCTTC	CSAKGIYGYTF
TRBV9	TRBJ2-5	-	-	TGTGCCAGCAGCGTAGCTCCCGGGATAGGAGAGACCCAGTACTTC	CASSVAPGIGETQYF
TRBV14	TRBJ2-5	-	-	TGTGCCAGCAGCCAAGTGGTCCAAGAGACCCAGTACTTC	CASSQVVQETQYF
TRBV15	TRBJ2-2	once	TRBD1	TGTGCCACAGCGCTCGGGACAGGGATTACCGGGGAGCTGTTTTTT	CATALGTGITGELFF
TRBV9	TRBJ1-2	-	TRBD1	TGTGCCAGCAGCGGGGGACAGCTCTATGGCTACACCTTC	CASSGGQLYGYTF
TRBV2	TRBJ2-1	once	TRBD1	TGTGCCAGCAGTGCACCGCGACAGGGGCATTACAATGAGCAGTTCTTC	CASSAPRQGHYNEQFF
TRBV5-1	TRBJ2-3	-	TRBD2	TGCGCCAGCAGCCAAGGGACTAGCTCTGGCACAGATACGCAGTATTTT	CASSQGTSSGTDTQYF
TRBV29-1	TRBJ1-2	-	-	TGCAGCGTAACAGTTAACTATGGCTACACCTTC	CSVTVNYGYTF
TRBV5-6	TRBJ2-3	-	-	TGTGCCAGCAGCTTGGGGCCAAAGGAGGGGGATACGCAGTATTTT	CASSLGPKEGDTQYF
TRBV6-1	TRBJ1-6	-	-	TGTGCCAGCAGTGAACGTAGCGGAGGTAGTAATTCACCCCTCCACTTT	CASSERSGGSNSPLHF
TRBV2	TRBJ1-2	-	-	TGTGCCAGCAGTGAAGCGGGGGGGCAGGATGGCTACACCTTC	CASSEAGGQDGYTF
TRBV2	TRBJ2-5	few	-	TGTGCCAGCAGAGAGACTATCTCGAAGACCCAGTACTTC	CASRETISKTQYF
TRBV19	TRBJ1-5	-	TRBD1	TGTGCCAGTAGTATCGGGGACAGGGTGAGACAGCCCCAGCATTTT	CASSIGDRVRQPQHF
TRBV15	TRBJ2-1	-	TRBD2	TGTGCCACCAGCAGATTGGGGACTAGCGGGGAGCTCTACAATGAGCAGTTCTTC	CATSRLGTSGELYNEQFF